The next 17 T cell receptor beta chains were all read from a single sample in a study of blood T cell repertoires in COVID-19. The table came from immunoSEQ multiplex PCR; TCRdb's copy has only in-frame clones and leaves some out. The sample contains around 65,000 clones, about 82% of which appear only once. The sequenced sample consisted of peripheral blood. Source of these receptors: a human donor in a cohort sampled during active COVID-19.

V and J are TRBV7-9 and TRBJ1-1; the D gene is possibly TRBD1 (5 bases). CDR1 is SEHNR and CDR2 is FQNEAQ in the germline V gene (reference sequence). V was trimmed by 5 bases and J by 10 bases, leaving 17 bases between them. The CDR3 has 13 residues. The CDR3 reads CASSPGGDRGAFF. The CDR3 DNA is TGTGCCAGCAGCCCCGGGGGGGATAGGGGAGCTTTCTTT.

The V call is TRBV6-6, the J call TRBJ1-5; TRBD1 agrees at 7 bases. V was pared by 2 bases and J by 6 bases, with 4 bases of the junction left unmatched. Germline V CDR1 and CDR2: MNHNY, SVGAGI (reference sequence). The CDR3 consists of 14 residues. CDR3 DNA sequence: TGTGCCAGCAGTTACGATACAGGGGTTCAGCCCCAGCATTTT. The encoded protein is CASSYDTGVQPQHF.

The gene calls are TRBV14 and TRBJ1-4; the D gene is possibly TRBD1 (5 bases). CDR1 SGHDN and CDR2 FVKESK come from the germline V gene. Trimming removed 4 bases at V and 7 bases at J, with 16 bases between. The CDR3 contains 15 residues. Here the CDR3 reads CASSRWVGGGEKLFF. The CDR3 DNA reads TGTGCCAGCAGCCGGTGGGTCGGCGGGGGTGAAAAACTGTTTTTT.

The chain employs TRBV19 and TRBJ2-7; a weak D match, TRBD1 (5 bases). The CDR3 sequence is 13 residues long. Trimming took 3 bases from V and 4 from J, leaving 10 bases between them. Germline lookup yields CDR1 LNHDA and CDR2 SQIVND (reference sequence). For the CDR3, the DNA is TGTGCCAGTAGTATTGGACACCGGTACGAGCAGTACTTC. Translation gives CASSIGHRYEQYF. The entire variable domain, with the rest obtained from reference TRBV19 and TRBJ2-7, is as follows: DGGITQSPKYLFRKEGQNVTLSCEQNLNHDAMYWYRQDPGQGLRLIYYSQIVNDFQKGDIAEGYSVSREKKESFPLTVTSAQKNPTAFYLCASSIGHRYEQYFGPGTRLTVT.

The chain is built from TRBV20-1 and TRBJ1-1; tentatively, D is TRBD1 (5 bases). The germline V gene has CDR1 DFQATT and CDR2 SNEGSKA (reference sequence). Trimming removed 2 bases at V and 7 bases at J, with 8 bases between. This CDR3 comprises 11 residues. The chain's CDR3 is CSARSGLEAFF. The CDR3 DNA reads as TGCAGTGCTAGATCGGGACTTGAAGCTTTCTTT.

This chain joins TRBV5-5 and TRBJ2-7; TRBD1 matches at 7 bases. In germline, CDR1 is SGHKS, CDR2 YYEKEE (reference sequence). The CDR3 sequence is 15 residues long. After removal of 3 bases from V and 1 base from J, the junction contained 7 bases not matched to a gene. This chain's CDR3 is CASSWGTDESYEQYF. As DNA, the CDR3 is TGTGCCAGCAGCTGGGGGACAGACGAATCCTACGAGCAGTACTTC. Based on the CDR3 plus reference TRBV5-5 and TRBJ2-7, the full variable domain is DAGVTQSPTHLIKTRGQQVTLRCSPISGHKSVSWYQQVLGQGPQFIFQYYEKEERGRGNFPDRFSARQFPNYSSELNVNALLLGDSALYLCASSWGTDESYEQYFGPGTRLTVT.

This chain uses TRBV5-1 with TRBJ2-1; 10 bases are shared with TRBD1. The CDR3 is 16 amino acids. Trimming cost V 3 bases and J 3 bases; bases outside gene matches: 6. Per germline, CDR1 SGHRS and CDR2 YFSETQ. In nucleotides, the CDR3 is TGCGCCAGCAGCTCAGGTGGGACAGGGGTCTACAATGAGCAGTTCTTC. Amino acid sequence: CASSSGGTGVYNEQFF.

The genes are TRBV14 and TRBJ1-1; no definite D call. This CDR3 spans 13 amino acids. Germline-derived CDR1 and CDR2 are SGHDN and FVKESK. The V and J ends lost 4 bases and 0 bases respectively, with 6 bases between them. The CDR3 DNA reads TGTGCCAGCAGCCCAACATTGAACACTGAAGCTTTCTTT. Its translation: CASSPTLNTEAFF.

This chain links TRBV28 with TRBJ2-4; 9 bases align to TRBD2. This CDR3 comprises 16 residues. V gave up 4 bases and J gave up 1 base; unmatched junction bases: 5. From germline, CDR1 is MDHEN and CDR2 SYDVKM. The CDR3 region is CASSSGLAVAKNIQYF. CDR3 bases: TGTGCCAGCAGTTCGGGACTAGCTGTGGCCAAAAACATTCAGTACTTC.

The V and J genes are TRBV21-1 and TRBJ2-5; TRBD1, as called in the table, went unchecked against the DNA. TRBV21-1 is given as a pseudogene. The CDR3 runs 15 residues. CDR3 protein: CASSRTAETQETQYF. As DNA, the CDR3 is TGTGCCAGCAGTCGGACAGCCGAGACCCAAGAGACCCAGTACTTC.

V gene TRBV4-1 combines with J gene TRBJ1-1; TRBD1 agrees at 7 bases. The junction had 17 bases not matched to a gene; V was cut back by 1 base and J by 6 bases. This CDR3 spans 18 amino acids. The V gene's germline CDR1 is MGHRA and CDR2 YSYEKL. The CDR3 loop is CASSQGQGTLRTRAEAFF. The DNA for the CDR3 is TGCGCCAGCAGCCAAGGACAGGGAACACTGAGGACGAGGGCTGAAGCTTTCTTT.

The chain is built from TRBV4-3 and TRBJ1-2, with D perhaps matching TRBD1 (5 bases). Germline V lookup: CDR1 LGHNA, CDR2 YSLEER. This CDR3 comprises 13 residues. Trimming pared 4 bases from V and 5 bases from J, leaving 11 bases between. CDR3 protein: CASSPERQYGYTF. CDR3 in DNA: TGCGCCAGCAGCCCTGAGAGACAGTATGGCTACACCTTC.

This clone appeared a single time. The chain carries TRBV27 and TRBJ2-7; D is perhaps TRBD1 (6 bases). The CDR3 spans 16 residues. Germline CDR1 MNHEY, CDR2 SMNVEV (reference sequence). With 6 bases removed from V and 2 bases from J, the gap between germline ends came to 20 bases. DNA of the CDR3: TGTGCCAGCAGCAAACAGGGTCATTGGGGTACCTACGAGCAGTACTTC. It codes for CASSKQGHWGTYEQYF.

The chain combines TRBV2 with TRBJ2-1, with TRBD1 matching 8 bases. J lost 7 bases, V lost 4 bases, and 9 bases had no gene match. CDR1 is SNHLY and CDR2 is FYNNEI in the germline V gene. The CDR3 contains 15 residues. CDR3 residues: CASSAGQGARNEQFF. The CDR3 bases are TGTGCCAGCAGTGCTGGGCAGGGGGCGCGAAATGAGCAGTTCTTC.

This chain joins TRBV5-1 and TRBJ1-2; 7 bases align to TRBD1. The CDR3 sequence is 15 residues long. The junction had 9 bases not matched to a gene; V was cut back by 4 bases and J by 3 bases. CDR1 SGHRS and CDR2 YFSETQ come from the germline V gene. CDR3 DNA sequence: TGCGCCAGCAGCAAGAGCTACGGGACAGACTATGGCTACACCTTC. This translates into CASSKSYGTDYGYTF.

The CDR3 here is CASFQQDSLTDTQYF. In DNA form, the CDR3 reads TGCGCCAGTTTTCAACAGGATTCTTTGACAGATACGCAGTATTTT. The chain uses TRBV5-1 and TRBJ2-3; TRBD1 might be the D (5 bases). Germline V gives CDR1 SGHRS, CDR2 YFSETQ. The CDR3 length is 15 residues. Trimming stripped 8 bases from V and 3 bases from J, with 19 bases between.

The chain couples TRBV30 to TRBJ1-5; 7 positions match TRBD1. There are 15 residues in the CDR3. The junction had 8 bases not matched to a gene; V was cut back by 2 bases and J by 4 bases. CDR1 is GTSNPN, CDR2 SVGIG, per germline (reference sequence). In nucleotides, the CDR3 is TGTGCCTGGAGTCCCAGGGGGACACTGAATCAGCCCCAGCATTTT. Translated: CAWSPRGTLNQPQHF. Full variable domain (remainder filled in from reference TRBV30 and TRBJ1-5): SQTIHQWPATLVQPVGSPLSLECTVEGTSNPNLYWYRQAAGRGLQLLFYSVGIGQISSEVPQNLSASRPQDRQFILSSKKLLLSDSGFYLCAWSPRGTLNQPQHFGDGTRLSIL.